The 5 T cell receptor beta chains given below trace back to one sample, sequenced in a study of PD-1 blockade in classical Hodgkin lymphoma. Time point: newly diagnosed, previously untreated cHL patient sample. Clones were sequenced by immunoSEQ multiplex PCR, and TCRdb holds only the in-frame ones, with some missing. The repertoire holds around 30,000 clones, roughly 92% seen once, with approximately 3.6% in the top ten. What was sequenced was peripheral blood mononuclear cells (PBMCs). Source of these receptors: a human donor with classical Hodgkin lymphoma.

The chain couples TRBV2 to TRBJ2-3; D call uncertain. Trimming took 5 bases from V and 6 from J, leaving 9 bases between them. The CDR3 contains 12 residues. CDR1 SNHLY and CDR2 FYNNEI come from the germline V gene. CDR3 coding DNA: TGTGCCAGCAGTCAGTATATGGATACGCAGTATTTT. Translated: CASSQYMDTQYF.

The V and J genes are TRBV19 and TRBJ2-2; possible D gene TRBD2, 5 bases. CDR1 is LNHDA and CDR2 is SQIVND in the germline V gene (reference sequence). V lost 0 bases and J lost 1, with 6 bases in between. The CDR3 runs 15 residues. This CDR3 is CASSIDGGNTGELFF. The CDR3 nucleotides are TGTGCCAGTAGTATAGACGGAGGGAACACCGGGGAGCTGTTTTTT.

This clone is a singleton in its sample. J is TRBJ2-1 and V is TRBV19; TRBD2 aligns across 12 bases. The CDR3 sequence is 17 residues long. The V and J ends lost 3 bases and 7 bases, in that order; junction bases with no gene match: 10. Looked up from germline, CDR1 is LNHDA and CDR2 is SQIVND (reference sequence). The CDR3 DNA follows: TGTGCCAGTAGTATGGGTAGCCTAGCGGGAGGGATTAATGAGCAGTTCTTC. As protein: CASSMGSLAGGINEQFF. The full variable domain, its missing parts supplied by reference TRBV19 and TRBJ2-1, is DGGITQSPKYLFRKEGQNVTLSCEQNLNHDAMYWYRQDPGQGLRLIYYSQIVNDFQKGDIAEGYSVSREKKESFPLTVTSAQKNPTAFYLCASSMGSLAGGINEQFFGPGTRLTVL.

The rearrangement uses TRBV6-7 and TRBJ2-1; TRBD2 is a possible D gene (5 bases). TRBV6-7 is placed among ORFs of uncertain function. The CDR3 is 15 residues long. V shed 5 bases and J shed 8 bases, with 19 bases lying between them. DNA of the CDR3: TGTGCCAGCAGTACGCAGCCGGACTCTTTCCATGAGCAGTTCTTC. Amino acids: CASSTQPDSFHEQFF.

This chain links TRBV28 with TRBJ1-5; 7 bases are shared with TRBD1. Germline trimming cut 11 bases from V and 6 bases from J; bases unmatched to any gene: 10. The CDR3 is 13 amino acids. Germline lookup yields CDR1 MDHEN and CDR2 SYDVKM. DNA for the CDR3: TGTGCCGGGGGGGAGGGGGCACCTCAGCCCCAGCATTTT. Translation gives CAGGEGAPQPQHF.